The rows below give T cell receptor beta chains drawn from one sample of a study of regulatory T cells in long-lasting Graves disease. TCRdb called the multiplex PCR reads again in MiXCR, with one record for every CDR3 protein. The table shows fewer than 350,000 distinct CDR3 sequences, with about 20% occurring only once. Sequenced material: peripheral blood mononuclear cells (PBMCs), taken at new diagnosis, from a patient treated with antithyroid drugs. The receptors shown here come from a female donor with Graves disease. Both conserved end residues are part of each CDR3.

>14|TRBJ2-3|TRBV20-1
CSATTSGNTDTQYF
>16|TRBJ2-7|TRBV28
CASSLSGRDRSSEQYF
>16|TRBJ2-2|TRBV12-3/TRBV12-4
CASSFSGTVNTGELFF
>11|TRBJ1-1|TRBV6-1
CASSGQGTAFF
>12|TRBJ1-1|TRBV30
CARKTVNTEAFF
>13|TRBJ1-5|TRBV7-8
CASSFQQGEPQHF
>15|TRBJ1-2|TRBV7-9
CASSLGDRGRGGYTF
>14|TRBJ1-6|TRBV10-3
CAIRTAPGNSPLHF
>16|TRBJ2-2|TRBV20-1
CSARPTSGSLIGELFF
>13|TRBJ2-1|TRBV11-2
CASSLGLDHEQFF
>12|TRBJ1-2|TRBV11-1
CASSLGDRSIAF
>13|TRBJ1-1|TRBV30
CAWSQQSPTEAFF
>14|TRBJ2-6|TRBV10-3
CAISEAAGANVLTF
>18|TRBJ1-6|TRBV7-8
CASSLGQSGGTNPLPLHF
>17|TRBJ2-2|TRBV6-2/TRBV6-3
CASSYDGLAGNTGELFF
>13|TRBJ2-1|TRBV29-1
CSAAAGGNNEQFF
>15|TRBJ1-2|TRBV5-1
CASSLELRGNYGYTF
>18|TRBJ2-3|TRBV20-1
CSARSRVGAQATTDTQYF
>12|TRBJ2-7|TRBV7-8
CASIGLAYEQYF